This entry is about one TCR beta chain. The data were taken from a study of blood T cell repertoires in COVID-19. Sequencing was performed with immunoSEQ multiplex PCR; in TCRdb, only in-frame clones are kept and a portion is missing. The sample has 450,000 to 500,000 clones; about 90% are singletons. From germline, CDR1 is SGHDN and CDR2 FVKESK. The ends lost 2 bases at V and 9 bases at J; junction bases unmatched: 5. The length of the CDR3 is 14 residues. This TCR derives from a woman between 18 and 29 years old who had recovered from COVID-19. The sample comprised PBMCs or T cells enriched from blood (not recorded which). The chain recombines TRBV14 with TRBJ2-4, with 9 bases lining up with TRBD1. CDR3 sequence (DNA): TGTGCCAGCAGCCAATCCGGGACAGGGATCATTCAGTACTTC. This codes for CASSQSGTGIIQYF.